This T cell receptor beta chain was captured by sequencing in a study of T cells in Graves' hyperthyroidism and ophthalmopathy. Study-level results: Appearing also in blood were most of the thyroid clonotypes expanded above 0.001.

V lost 6 bases to trimming and J lost 7 bases, with 19 bases between them. The CDR3 runs to 14 residues. CDR1 is SGHRS, CDR2 YFSETQ, per germline. This clonotype was seen at least ten times. Its antigen is undetermined. The study based diagnoses on clinical symptoms, serum thyroxine and TRAb, thyroid ultrasound and orbital computed tomography. PBMCs came from about 10 ml fresh peripheral blood. TCR beta CDR3 sequences were amplified from RNA transcripts. The primer set for the first-round RT-PCR of the TCR CDR3 was HTBI. A single record per CDR3 protein comes from TCRdb applying MiXCR to the multiplex PCR reads. There are around 350,000 distinct CDR3 sequences in the sample; approximately 20% occur only once, and around 3.4% lies in the top ten.

The sequence derives from a woman aged 18-29 years with Graves' hyperthyroidism. The chain carries TRBV5-1 and TRBJ1-2; a possible D gene is TRBD1 (5 bases). Sequences were obtained from blood. CDR3 protein: CASMWGTEGSGYTF. CDR3 DNA: TGCGCCAGCATGTGGGGGACGGAGGGATCTGGCTACACCTTC.